This TCR beta chain was observed in a study of blood T cells in healthy people across ages. With regard to this clonotype: The antigen remains undetermined.

Every participating donor contributed about 10 milliliters of peripheral blood through a draw. The authors ran a second PCR of roughly 6 to 12 cycles using a sample-barcoded 5' primer and a J-beta primer mix. TCRdb re-called the 5' RACE reads through MiXCR, storing one row per CDR3 protein. The repertoire has about 730,000 distinct CDR3 sequences, around 46% of them found once; the top ten carry around 20%. General study findings and limits: Age brought a roughly linear fall in TCR beta diversity measured per million T cells.

Germline V lookup: CDR1 SGHDN, CDR2 FVKESK. Trimming pared 8 bases from V and 4 bases from J, leaving 23 bases between. The CDR3 runs to 17 residues. The source of this sequence is a woman aged 60-75 years in good health. This sequence joins TRBV14 and TRBJ2-2; possibly TRBD1 for D (5 bases). Material: blood. The DNA of the CDR3 is TGTGCCAGCGGCCTGCGGCCTTCTTCTGACAGCACCGGGGAGCTGTTTTTT. Amino acid sequence: CASGLRPSSDSTGELFF.